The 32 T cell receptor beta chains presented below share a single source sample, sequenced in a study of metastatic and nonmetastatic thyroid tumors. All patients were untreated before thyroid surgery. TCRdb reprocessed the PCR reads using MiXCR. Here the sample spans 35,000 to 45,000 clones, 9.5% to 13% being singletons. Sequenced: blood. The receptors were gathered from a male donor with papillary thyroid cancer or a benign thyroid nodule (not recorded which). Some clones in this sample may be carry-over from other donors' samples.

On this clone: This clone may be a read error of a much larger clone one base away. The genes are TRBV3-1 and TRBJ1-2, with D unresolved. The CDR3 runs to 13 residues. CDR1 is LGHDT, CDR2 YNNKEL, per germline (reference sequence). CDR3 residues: CVSSQAGSGGYTF. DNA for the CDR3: TGTGTCAGCAGCCAAGCGGGGTCCGGTGGCTACACCTTC.

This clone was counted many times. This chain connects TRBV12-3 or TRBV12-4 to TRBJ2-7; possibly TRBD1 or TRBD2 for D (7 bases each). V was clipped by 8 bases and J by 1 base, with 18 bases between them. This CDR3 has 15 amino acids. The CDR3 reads CASSGGGGGSYEQYF. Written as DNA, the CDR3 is TGTGCCAGCTCAGGGGGGGGGGGCGGATCCTACGAGCAGTACTTC.

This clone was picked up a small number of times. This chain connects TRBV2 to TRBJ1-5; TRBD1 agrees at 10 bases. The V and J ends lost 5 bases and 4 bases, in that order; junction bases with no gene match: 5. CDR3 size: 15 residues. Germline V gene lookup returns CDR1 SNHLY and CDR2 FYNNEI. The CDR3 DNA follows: TGTGCCAGCAGTTGGACAGGGGGAAGGAATCAGCCCCAGCATTTT. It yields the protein CASSWTGGRNQPQHF.

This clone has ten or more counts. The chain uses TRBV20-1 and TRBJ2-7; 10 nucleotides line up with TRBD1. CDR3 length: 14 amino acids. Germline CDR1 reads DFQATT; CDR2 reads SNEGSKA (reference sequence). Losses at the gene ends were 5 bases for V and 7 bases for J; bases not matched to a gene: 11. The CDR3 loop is CSAPPGQGMGEQYF. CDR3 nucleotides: TGCAGTGCTCCGCCGGGACAGGGGATGGGTGAGCAGTACTTC.

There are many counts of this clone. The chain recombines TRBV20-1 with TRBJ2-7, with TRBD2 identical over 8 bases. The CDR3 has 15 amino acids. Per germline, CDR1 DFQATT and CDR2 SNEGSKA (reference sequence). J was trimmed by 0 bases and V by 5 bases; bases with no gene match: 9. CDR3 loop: CSAPAGGRNSYEQYF. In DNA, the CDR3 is TGCAGTGCTCCTGCAGGCGGGAGGAACTCCTACGAGCAGTACTTC.

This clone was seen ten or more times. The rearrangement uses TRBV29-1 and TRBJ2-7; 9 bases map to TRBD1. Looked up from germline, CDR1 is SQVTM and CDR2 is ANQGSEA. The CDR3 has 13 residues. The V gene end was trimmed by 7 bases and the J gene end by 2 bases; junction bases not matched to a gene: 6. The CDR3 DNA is TGCAGCGCTGGGACAGGGTTTCCCTACGAGCAGTACTTC. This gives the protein CSAGTGFPYEQYF.

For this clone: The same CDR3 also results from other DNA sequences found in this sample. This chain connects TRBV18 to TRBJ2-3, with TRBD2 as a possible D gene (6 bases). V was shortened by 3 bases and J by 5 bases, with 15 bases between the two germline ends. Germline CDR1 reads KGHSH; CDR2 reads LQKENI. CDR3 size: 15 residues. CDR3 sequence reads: CASSPPPGGVDTQYF. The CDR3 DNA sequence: TGTGCCAGCTCACCTCCCCCTGGAGGGGTAGATACGCAGTATTTT.

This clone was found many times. CDR3 sequence (DNA): TGCAGCGTTGTGCGAGGGATGAACACTGAAGCTTTCTTT. This encodes CSVVRGMNTEAFF. The rearrangement links TRBV29-1 to TRBJ1-1; no clear D gene. The CDR3 loop spans 13 amino acids. The ends were cut back, 4 bases at V and 0 bases at J, with 9 bases in the middle. Germline V lookup: CDR1 SQVTM, CDR2 ANQGSEA.

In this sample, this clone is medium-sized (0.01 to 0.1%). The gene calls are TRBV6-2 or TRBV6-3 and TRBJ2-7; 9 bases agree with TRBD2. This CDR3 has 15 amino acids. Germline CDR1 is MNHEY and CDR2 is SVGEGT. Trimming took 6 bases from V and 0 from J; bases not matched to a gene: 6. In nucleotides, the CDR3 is TGTGCCAGCAGAGAGCTAGCGGGGCACTCCTACGAGCAGTACTTC. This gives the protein CASRELAGHSYEQYF.

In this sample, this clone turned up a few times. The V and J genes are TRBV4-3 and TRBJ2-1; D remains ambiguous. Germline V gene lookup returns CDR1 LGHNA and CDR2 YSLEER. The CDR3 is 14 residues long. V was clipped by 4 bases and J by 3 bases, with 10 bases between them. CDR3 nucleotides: TGCGCCAGCAGCCGGGTTAGGAGCTACAATGAGCAGTTCTTC. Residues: CASSRVRSYNEQFF.

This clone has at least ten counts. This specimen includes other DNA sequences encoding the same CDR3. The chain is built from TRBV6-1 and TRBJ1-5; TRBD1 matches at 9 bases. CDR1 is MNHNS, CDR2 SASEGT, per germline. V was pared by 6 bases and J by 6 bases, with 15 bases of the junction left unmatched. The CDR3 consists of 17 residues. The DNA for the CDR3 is TGTGCCAGCAGACACCTCGTAGCGGGACAGGGTAGTCAGCCCCAGCATTTT. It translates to CASRHLVAGQGSQPQHF.

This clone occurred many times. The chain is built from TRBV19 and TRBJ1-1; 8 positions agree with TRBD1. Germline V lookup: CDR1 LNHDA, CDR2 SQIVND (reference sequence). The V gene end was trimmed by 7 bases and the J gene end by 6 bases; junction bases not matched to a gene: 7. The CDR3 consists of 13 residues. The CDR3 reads CASILTGGSEAFF. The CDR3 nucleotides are TGTGCCAGTATCCTCACAGGGGGTTCTGAAGCTTTCTTT.

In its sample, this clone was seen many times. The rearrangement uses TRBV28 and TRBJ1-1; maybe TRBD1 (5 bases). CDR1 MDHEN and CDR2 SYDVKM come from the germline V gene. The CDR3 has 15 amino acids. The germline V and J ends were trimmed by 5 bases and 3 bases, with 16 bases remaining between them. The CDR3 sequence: CASSPTGAGDTEAFF. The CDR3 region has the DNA TGTGCCAGCAGTCCTACCGGGGCAGGAGACACTGAAGCTTTCTTT.

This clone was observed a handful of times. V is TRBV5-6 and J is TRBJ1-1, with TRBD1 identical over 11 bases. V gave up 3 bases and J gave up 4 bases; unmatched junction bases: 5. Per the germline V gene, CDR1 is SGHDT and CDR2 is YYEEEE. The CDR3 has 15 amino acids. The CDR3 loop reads CASSSDGQGATEAFF. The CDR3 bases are TGTGCCAGCAGCTCCGACGGACAGGGGGCCACTGAAGCTTTCTTT.

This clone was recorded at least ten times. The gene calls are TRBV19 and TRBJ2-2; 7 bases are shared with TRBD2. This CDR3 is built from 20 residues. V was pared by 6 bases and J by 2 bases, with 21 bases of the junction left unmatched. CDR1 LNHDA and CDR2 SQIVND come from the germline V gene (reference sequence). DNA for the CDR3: TGTGCCAGTAGCTCATACCCCTACGGGCGGGAGTGGGCAAACACCGGGGAGCTGTTTTTT. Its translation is CASSSYPYGREWANTGELFF. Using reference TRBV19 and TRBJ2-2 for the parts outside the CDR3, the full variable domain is DGGITQSPKYLFRKEGQNVTLSCEQNLNHDAMYWYRQDPGQGLRLIYYSQIVNDFQKGDIAEGYSVSREKKESFPLTVTSAQKNPTAFYLCASSSYPYGREWANTGELFFGEGSRLTVL.

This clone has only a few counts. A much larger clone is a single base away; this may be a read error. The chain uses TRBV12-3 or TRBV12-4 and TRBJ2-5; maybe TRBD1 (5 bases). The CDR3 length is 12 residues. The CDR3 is CASSLRGQTQYF. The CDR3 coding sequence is TGTGCTAGCAGTTTAAGGGGTCAGACCCAGTACTTC.

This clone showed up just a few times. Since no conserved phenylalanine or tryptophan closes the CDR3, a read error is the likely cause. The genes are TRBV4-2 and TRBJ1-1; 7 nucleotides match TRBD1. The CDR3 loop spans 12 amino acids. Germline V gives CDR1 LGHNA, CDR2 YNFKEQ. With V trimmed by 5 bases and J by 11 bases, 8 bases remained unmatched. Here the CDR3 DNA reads TGTGCCAGCAGCTCCGGAAGGGGGCACGCTTTCTCT. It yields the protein CASSSGRGHAFS.

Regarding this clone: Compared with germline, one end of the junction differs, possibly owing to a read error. The chain's CDR3 is CASIYSSGHPQHF. CDR3 in DNA: TGTGCCAGCATTTACTCCAGCGGACATCCCCAGCATTTT. The chain employs TRBV6-5 and TRBJ1-5; D might be TRBD1 (5 bases). Germline V gene data show CDR1 as MNHEY and CDR2 as SVGAGI. The CDR3 has 13 amino acids.

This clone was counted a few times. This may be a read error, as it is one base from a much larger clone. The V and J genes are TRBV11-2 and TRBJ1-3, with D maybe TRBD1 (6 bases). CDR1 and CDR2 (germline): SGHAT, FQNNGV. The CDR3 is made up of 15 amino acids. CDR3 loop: CASNLDRLAGDTIYF. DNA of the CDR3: TGTGCCAGCAACTTAGACAGGCTGGCTGGAGACACCATATATTTT. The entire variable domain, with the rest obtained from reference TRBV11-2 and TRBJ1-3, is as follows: EAGVAQSPRYKIIEKRQSVAFWCNPISGHATLYWYQQILGQGPKLLIQFQNNGVVDDSQLPKDRFSAERLKGVDSTLKIQPAKLEDSAVYLCASNLDRLAGDTIYFGEGSWLTVV.

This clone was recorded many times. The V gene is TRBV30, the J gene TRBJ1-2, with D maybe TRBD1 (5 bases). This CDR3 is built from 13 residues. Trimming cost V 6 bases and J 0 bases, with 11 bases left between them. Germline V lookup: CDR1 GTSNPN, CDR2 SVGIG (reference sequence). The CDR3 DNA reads TGTGCCTGCCGGGGGATAGCTAACTATGGCTACACCTTC. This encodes CACRGIANYGYTF.

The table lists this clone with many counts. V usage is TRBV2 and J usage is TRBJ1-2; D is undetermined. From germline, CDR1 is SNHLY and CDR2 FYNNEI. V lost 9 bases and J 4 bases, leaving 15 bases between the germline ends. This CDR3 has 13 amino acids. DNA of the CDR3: TGTGCCAGTCACCGATCGCAAATCTATGGCTACACCTTC. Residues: CASHRSQIYGYTF.

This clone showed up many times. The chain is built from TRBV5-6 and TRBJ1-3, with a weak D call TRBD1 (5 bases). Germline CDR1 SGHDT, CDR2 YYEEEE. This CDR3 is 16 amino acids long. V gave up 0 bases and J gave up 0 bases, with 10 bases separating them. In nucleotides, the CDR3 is TGTGCCAGCAGCTTGGTGGGACGTACCTCTGGAAACACCATATATTTT. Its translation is CASSLVGRTSGNTIYF.

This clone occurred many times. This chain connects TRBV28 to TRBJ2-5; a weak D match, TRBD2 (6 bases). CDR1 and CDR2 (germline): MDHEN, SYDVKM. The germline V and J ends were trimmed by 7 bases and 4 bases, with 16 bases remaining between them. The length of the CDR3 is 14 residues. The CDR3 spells CASIDGGVRETQYF. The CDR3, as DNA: TGTGCCAGCATCGATGGAGGGGTTCGAGAGACCCAGTACTTC.

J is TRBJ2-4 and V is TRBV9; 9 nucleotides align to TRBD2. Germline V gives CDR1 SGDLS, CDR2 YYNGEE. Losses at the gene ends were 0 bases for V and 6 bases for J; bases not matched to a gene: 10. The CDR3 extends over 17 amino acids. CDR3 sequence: CASSVGGGRARGNIQYF. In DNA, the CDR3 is TGTGCCAGCAGCGTAGGCGGCGGGAGGGCCCGGGGAAACATTCAGTACTTC.

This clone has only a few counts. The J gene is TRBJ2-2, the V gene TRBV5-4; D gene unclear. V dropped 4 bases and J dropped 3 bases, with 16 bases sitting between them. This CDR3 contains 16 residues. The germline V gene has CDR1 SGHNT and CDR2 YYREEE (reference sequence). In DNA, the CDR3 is TGTGCCAGCAGCCTCCCGCAATGGTATGACACCGGGGAGCTGTTTTTT. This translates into CASSLPQWYDTGELFF.

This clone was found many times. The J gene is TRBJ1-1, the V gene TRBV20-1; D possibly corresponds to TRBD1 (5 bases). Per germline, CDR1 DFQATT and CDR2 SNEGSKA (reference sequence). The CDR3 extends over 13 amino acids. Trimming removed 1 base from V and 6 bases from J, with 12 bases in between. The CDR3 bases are TGCAGTGCTAGAGCAACAGGATTTGCTGAAGCTTTCTTT. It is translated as CSARATGFAEAFF.

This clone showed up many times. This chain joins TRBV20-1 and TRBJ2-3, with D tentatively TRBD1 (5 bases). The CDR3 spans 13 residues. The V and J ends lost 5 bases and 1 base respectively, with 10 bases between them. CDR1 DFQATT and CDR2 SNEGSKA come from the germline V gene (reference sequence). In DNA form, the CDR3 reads TGCAGTGCTCCGAAACAGGGCACAGATACGCAGTATTTT. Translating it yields CSAPKQGTDTQYF.

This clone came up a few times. This chain's CDR3 is CASSPPGVRTEAFF. DNA of the CDR3: TGTGCCAGCTCACCCCCGGGGGTTCGGACTGAAGCTTTCTTT. The chain recombines TRBV18 with TRBJ1-1; possibly TRBD1 for D (5 bases). The ends were cut back, 3 bases at V and 5 bases at J, with 13 bases in the middle. This CDR3 has 14 amino acids. Germline V gene data show CDR1 as KGHSH and CDR2 as LQKENI.

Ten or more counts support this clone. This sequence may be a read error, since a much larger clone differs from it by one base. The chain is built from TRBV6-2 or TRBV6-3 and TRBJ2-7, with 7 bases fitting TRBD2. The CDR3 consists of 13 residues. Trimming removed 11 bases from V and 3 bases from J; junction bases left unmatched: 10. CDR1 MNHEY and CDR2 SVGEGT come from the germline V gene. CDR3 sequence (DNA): TGTGCCCGCGCAGGGATAGCGGGCTACGAGCAGTACTTC. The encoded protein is CARAGIAGYEQYF.

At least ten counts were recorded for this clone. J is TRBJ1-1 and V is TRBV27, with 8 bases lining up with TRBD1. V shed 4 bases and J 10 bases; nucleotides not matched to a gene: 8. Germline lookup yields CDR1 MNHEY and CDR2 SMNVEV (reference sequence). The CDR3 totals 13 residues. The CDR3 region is CASSSRTGIIAFF. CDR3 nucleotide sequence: TGTGCCAGCAGTTCCCGGACAGGGATAATAGCTTTCTTT.

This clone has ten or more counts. DNA for the CDR3: TGCAGCGTTGAGTACGGCTCAAGGGAGACCCAGTACTTC. Translated: CSVEYGSRETQYF. The rearrangement joins TRBV29-1 to TRBJ2-5; D remains ambiguous. The CDR3 runs to 13 residues. V shed 3 bases and J shed 5 bases, with 13 bases lying between them. Germline V gene data show CDR1 as SQVTM and CDR2 as ANQGSEA.

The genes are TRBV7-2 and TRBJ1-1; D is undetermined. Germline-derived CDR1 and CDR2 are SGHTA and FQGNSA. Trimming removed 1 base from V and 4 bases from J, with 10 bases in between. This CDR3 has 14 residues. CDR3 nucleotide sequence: TGTGCCAGCAGCTTAGACAGTAGGATCACTGAAGCTTTCTTT. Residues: CASSLDSRITEAFF.